This TCR beta chain was found in a study of beta chain features in type 1 diabetes. Study at large: All samples combined gave around 100,000,000 sorted cells for examination. Findings and caveats of the study: PCR might favor shorter templates, but any such skew would affect patients and controls equally.

Based on CD45RO/CCR7/CD25/CD127/CD95/CD27, CD4+ regulatory, stem cell-like memory, naive and central memory cells were sorted. CDR1 is SGHTA and CDR2 is FQGTGA in the germline V gene. V dropped 3 bases and J dropped 2 bases, with 10 bases sitting between them. The CDR3 has 14 amino acids. Details on this clone: Its antigen remains unknown.

Expressed TCRB transcripts were sequenced because the isolated RNA had all been reverse transcribed beforehand. Here immunoSEQ multiplex PCR was the method, and the copy in TCRdb shows in-frame clones only, minus some. The sample has 430,000 or so clones, roughly 11% seen once; the top ten hold about 0.045%. The clonotype originates from a woman younger than 30 in good health. Source material: naive CD4+ T cells from blood. The chain is built from TRBV7-3 and TRBJ1-2; D unresolved. The CDR3 coding sequence is TGTGCCAGCAGCTTGGGTGGCCAAAACTATGGCTACACCTTC. It specifies CASSLGGQNYGYTF.